The 12 T cell receptor beta chains reported below all come from one sample, sequenced in a study of radiation and T cells in renal cell carcinoma. Regarding time point: blood 2 weeks post-SBRT. Treatment meaning: 15 Gy SBRT to primary tumor, nephrectomy 4 weeks later. Clones were read by immunoSEQ multiplex PCR, and TCRdb kept only the in-frame ones, dropping some. The table lists roughly 120,000 clones, roughly four fifths of them singletons. The sample was blood, taken from a patient whose treatment included radiotherapy and nephrectomy. These receptor sequences come from a woman between 55 and 75 years old with renal cell carcinoma.

The chain employs TRBV6-5 and TRBJ2-5, with 10 bases fitting TRBD1. The CDR3 covers 15 residues. The germline V gene encodes CDR1 MNHEY and CDR2 SVGAGI. V trimming: 5 bases; J trimming: 5 bases; junction bases outside the gene matches: 8. The CDR3 reads CASSRQGAIFETQYF. The CDR3 DNA follows: TGTGCCAGCAGTAGACAGGGGGCGATTTTTGAGACCCAGTACTTC.

This chain connects TRBV6-1 to TRBJ2-7, with 8 nucleotides matching TRBD1. Trimming removed 4 bases from V and 7 bases from J; junction bases left unmatched: 6. The CDR3 has 13 amino acids. Germline V lookup: CDR1 MNHNS, CDR2 SASEGT. CDR3 nucleotides: TGTGCCAGCAGTGGCGGACAGGGCAGGGAGCAGTACTTC. This codes for CASSGGQGREQYF.

The V call is TRBV11-3, the J call TRBJ1-6; unclear D gene. Germline V gene data show CDR1 as SGHNT and CDR2 as YENEEA. V was pared by 4 bases and J by 14 bases, with 18 bases between. The CDR3 sequence is 14 residues long. CDR3 sequence (DNA): TGTGCCAGCAGCTCACTGGACCGGGATGCGACCCTCCACTTT. Translating gives CASSSLDRDATLHF.

The chain links TRBV9 to TRBJ2-1, with 7 nucleotides matching TRBD1. V shed 3 bases, J shed 8 bases, and the junction held 14 bases outside the gene matches. The CDR3 sequence is 16 residues long. Germline values: CDR1 SGDLS, CDR2 YYNGEE. CDR3 nucleotides: TGTGCCAGCAGCGCCCCGACAGGGTCGAGGGGCGATGAGCAGTTCTTC. Translation gives CASSAPTGSRGDEQFF.

This clone was picked up a small number of times. The chain combines TRBV27 with TRBJ1-4; the D gene is possibly TRBD1 (5 bases). The germline V gene encodes CDR1 MNHEY and CDR2 SMNVEV (reference sequence). The ends were cut back, 4 bases at V and 7 bases at J, with 10 bases in the middle. This CDR3 has 13 residues. Here the CDR3 reads CASSSTRGEKLFF. In DNA, the CDR3 is TGTGCCAGCAGTTCAACAAGGGGTGAAAAACTGTTTTTT. The whole variable domain, remainder taken from reference TRBV27 and TRBJ1-4, is EAQVTQNPRYLITVTGKKLTVTCSQNMNHEYMSWYRQDPGLGLRQIYYSMNVEVTDKGDVPEGYKVSRKEKRNFPLILESPSPNQTSLYFCASSSTRGEKLFFGSGTQLSVL.

The rearrangement uses TRBV6-5 and TRBJ2-1, with 12 bases that match TRBD2. This CDR3 has 15 amino acids. Germline V gene lookup returns CDR1 MNHEY and CDR2 SVGAGI. The V gene end was trimmed by 9 bases and the J gene end by 8 bases; junction bases not matched to a gene: 11. The CDR3 bases are TGTGCCAGTGGGGAGACTAGCGGGAGATTCTATGAGCAGTTCTTC. As protein: CASGETSGRFYEQFF.

In its sample, this clone was seen a few times. The chain links TRBV6-5 to TRBJ1-2; D perhaps matches TRBD1 (5 bases). The germline V gene encodes CDR1 MNHEY and CDR2 SVGAGI. The CDR3 sequence is 16 residues long. V shed 2 bases and J shed 0 bases, with 13 bases lying between them. This chain's CDR3 is CASSYRGRGANYGYTF. The CDR3 DNA reads as TGTGCCAGCAGTTACCGGGGGAGGGGAGCTAACTATGGCTACACCTTC.

The gene calls are TRBV7-9 and TRBJ1-2; D is uncertain. V was cut by 1 base and J by 8 bases, with 11 bases left in between. The V gene's germline CDR1 is SEHNR and CDR2 FQNEAQ (reference sequence). There are 13 residues in the CDR3. CDR3 amino acids: CASSLGNAGGYTF. The CDR3 DNA reads TGTGCCAGCAGCTTAGGGAACGCCGGCGGCTACACCTTC.

The chain joins TRBV6-1 to TRBJ1-5; D is ambiguous. The CDR3 consists of 13 residues. Trimming left V 5 bases short and J 4 bases short, with 9 bases between. The germline CDR1 and CDR2 sequences are MNHNS and SASEGT. CDR3 sequence (DNA): TGTGCCAGCAGTCAAATATTAAATCAGCCCCAGCATTTT. Translation: CASSQILNQPQHF.

The chain recombines TRBV28 with TRBJ2-2; D is ambiguous. V gave up 6 bases and J gave up 1 base, with 3 bases separating them. Germline V gives CDR1 MDHEN, CDR2 SYDVKM. The CDR3 is 12 amino acids. CDR3 amino acids: CASRQNTGELFF. The DNA of the CDR3 is TGTGCCAGCAGACAGAACACCGGGGAGCTGTTTTTT.

With respect to this clone: One junction end disagrees with the germline gene, perhaps due to a read error. Other DNA sequences in the same sample also yield this CDR3. This chain connects TRBV9 to TRBJ1-1; 7 nucleotides align to TRBD1. The CDR3 is made up of 14 amino acids. Looked up from germline, CDR1 is SGDLS and CDR2 is YYNGEE. DNA for the CDR3: TGTGCCAGCAGCCCAACGACAGGGAACACTGAAGCTTTTTTT. This encodes CASSPTTGNTEAFF.

This chain joins TRBV6-5 and TRBJ2-7; TRBD1 matches 9 bases. With V trimmed by 4 bases and J by 4 bases, 8 bases remained unmatched. This CDR3 is 15 amino acids long. Germline assignment: CDR1 MNHEY and CDR2 SVGAGI. CDR3 protein: CASSSLQGAPYEQYF. Here the CDR3 DNA reads TGTGCCAGCAGTTCGCTACAGGGGGCGCCTTACGAGCAGTACTTC.